The 11 T cell receptor beta chains below come from one sample, sequenced in a study of kidney transplant recipient with SARS-CoV-2 infection. TCRdb processed the reads anew with MiXCR; each CDR3 protein has one entry. This sample carries 250,000 or so distinct CDR3 sequences, 25% to 35% of them seen once, and the ten largest clones take about 7%. Sequencing used a blood sample, obtained at baseline and on approximately day 120 from a kidney transplant recipient. The origin of the receptors is a young adult male patient who had COVID-19 and was a kidney transplant recipient. Some T cells here may be from the graft donor.

This clonotype was seen ten or more times. This chain links TRBV3-2 with TRBJ2-7. TRBV3-2 corresponds to a pseudogene. There are 12 residues in the CDR3. The CDR3 is CASSLISYEQYF. CDR3 DNA sequence: TGTGCCAGCAGCCTTATTAGCTACGAGCAGTACTTC.

Concerning this clonotype itself: Since a much larger clone is just one base distant, this may be a read error. The rearrangement joins TRBV4-3 to TRBJ1-2, with unresolved D. V shed 4 bases and J shed 4 bases, with 22 bases lying between them. Germline assignment: CDR1 LGHNA and CDR2 YSLEER. The CDR3 loop spans 17 amino acids. CDR3 nucleotide sequence: TGCGCCAGCAGCCCAAGTAAAGGACGTCGAAGGACCTATGGCTACACCTTC. Its translation is CASSPSKGRRRTYGYTF.

This clonotype was seen repeatedly, ten times or more. The chain has TRBV24-1 and TRBJ2-3, with 7 nucleotides matching TRBD2. This CDR3 is 16 amino acids long. V gave up 1 base and J gave up 6 bases; unmatched junction bases: 9. The germline V gene has CDR1 KGHDR and CDR2 SFDVKD. The CDR3 sequence: CATSDFRAGIPDTQYF. CDR3 nucleotides: TGTGCCACCAGTGATTTTCGAGCGGGAATACCTGATACGCAGTATTTT.

In regard to this clonotype: This may come from a read error, since a much larger clone is one base off. The rearrangement uses TRBV4-3 and TRBJ1-2; D gene uncertain. Between the trimmed V and J ends, which lost 5 bases and 4 bases, there was a span of 23 bases. This CDR3 has 17 residues. From germline, CDR1 is LGHNA and CDR2 YSLEER. CDR3 DNA: TGCGCCAGCAGCATGTGGGAAGGACGTCGAAAGGCCTATGGCTACACCTTC. It translates to CASSMWEGRRKAYGYTF.

On this clonotype itself: Just one base apart from a much larger clone, this may be a read error. This chain joins TRBV20-1 and TRBJ1-2; D gene ambiguous. Germline CDR1 DFQATT, CDR2 SNEGSKA (reference sequence). The CDR3 length is 16 residues. V lost 5 bases, J lost 4 bases, and 23 bases lay in between. This CDR3 reads CSAYSGLFRKAYGYTF. CDR3 in DNA: TGCAGTGCTTACAGTGGGCTGTTTCGAAAGGCCTATGGCTACACCTTC.

In its sample, this clonotype was seen many times. The rearrangement joins TRBV11-2 to TRBJ2-2, with 8 bases that match TRBD2. Germline V gene data show CDR1 as SGHAT and CDR2 as FQNNGV. V lost 5 bases and J lost 6; bases outside the gene matches: 11. CDR3 length equals 16 residues. CDR3 amino acids: CASSQYPGGAAGELFF. In DNA, the CDR3 is TGTGCCAGCAGCCAATACCCGGGGGGGGCGGCCGGGGAGCTGTTTTTT.

Ten or more counts support this clonotype. This chain links TRBV9 with TRBJ2-7; TRBD1 agrees at 9 bases. Germline V lookup: CDR1 SGDLS, CDR2 YYNGEE. With 0 bases clipped from V and 6 bases from J, the junction kept 7 bases outside the gene matches. This CDR3 spans 15 amino acids. CDR3 loop: CASSVGDRESSEQYF. CDR3 bases: TGTGCCAGCAGCGTAGGGGACAGGGAATCCAGCGAGCAGTACTTC.

This clonotype was recorded many times. V is TRBV3-1 and J is TRBJ1-1, with D uncertain. CDR1 and CDR2 from the germline V gene are LGHDT and YNNKEL (reference sequence). The CDR3 consists of 17 residues. V lost 2 bases and J lost 4, with 20 bases in between. CDR3 sequence reads: CASSQMLPISIRTEAFF. CDR3 sequence (DNA): TGTGCCAGCAGCCAAATGCTTCCCATTTCAATTCGCACTGAAGCTTTCTTT.

This clonotype was seen at least ten times. The gene calls are TRBV28 and TRBJ2-6; the D is unclear. The germline V and J ends were trimmed by 4 bases and 5 bases, with 24 bases remaining between them. Germline values: CDR1 MDHEN, CDR2 SYDVKM. The length of the CDR3 is 19 residues. The chain's CDR3 is CASSCDLSLTQSRANVLTF. CDR3 bases: TGTGCCAGCAGTTGCGATCTATCCTTGACACAAAGTCGGGCCAACGTCCTGACTTTC.

About this clonotype itself: This may arise from a read error, as a much more abundant clone is one base away. This likely comes from a read error, as the CDR3 has no conserved phenylalanine or tryptophan at its end. The J gene is TRBJ2-4, the V gene TRBV7-6; no reliable D call. The assigned J gene may be wrong: the sequence end matches TRBJ2-7 better. Germline V gene sequence: CDR1 SGHVS, CDR2 FNYEAQ. CDR3 size: 12 residues. This CDR3 is CATSLGTYEQYS. CDR3 DNA: TGTGCCACTTCTTTGGGGACCTACGAGCAGTACTCC.

This clonotype was picked up a small number of times. The rearrangement uses TRBV7-2 and TRBJ2-5; TRBD2 is a possible D gene (5 bases). Germline CDR1 SGHTA, CDR2 FQGNSA. Trimming pared 0 bases from V and 5 bases from J, leaving 10 bases between. The CDR3 has 14 residues. The CDR3 region is CASSLAGAGETQYF. The CDR3 DNA is TGTGCCAGCAGCTTAGCGGGAGCCGGGGAGACCCAGTACTTC. Full variable domain (remainder filled in from reference TRBV7-2 and TRBJ2-5): GAGVSQSPSNKVTEKGKDVELRCDPISGHTALYWYRQSLGQGLEFLIYFQGNSAPDKSGLPSDRFSAERTGGSVSTLTIQRTQQEDSAVYLCASSLAGAGETQYFGPGTRLLVL.